This T cell receptor beta chain emerged from a study of blood T cell repertoires in COVID-19. On the study more broadly: Sources were T cells, B-cell-depleted T cells, or PBMCs; the material itself was cDNA or gDNA.

Libraries were prepared by immunoSEQ multiplex PCR; TCRdb keeps only in-frame clonotypes and omits some of them. The sample includes roughly 260,000 clones, about four fifths of them seen just once. The CDR3 sequence is 15 residues long. Trimming removed 3 bases at V and 0 bases at J, with 11 bases between. Germline CDR1 MDHEN, CDR2 SYDVKM. Clinical history as reported by participants underpinned cohort assignment. The sample taken for sequencing was PBMCs or T cells enriched from blood (not recorded which). The TCR sequence derives from a woman aged 40 to 55 who had been exposed to COVID-19. The gene calls are TRBV28 and TRBJ1-1; D remains unclear. CDR3 in DNA: TGTGCCAGCAGTTTTGTCGGTCGGTTGAACACTGAAGCTTTCTTT. Translated: CASSFVGRLNTEAFF.